This T cell receptor beta chain was documented in a study of blood T cell repertoires in COVID-19. In the study overall: COVID-19 samples, acute and convalescent, were from the United States, Italy and Spain.

Between the trimmed V and J ends, which lost 0 bases and 5 bases, there was a span of 12 bases. This CDR3 comprises 14 residues. Germline V gene lookup returns CDR1 SGHRS and CDR2 YFSETQ. Authors' processing steps: Estimates of nucleated cell counts were drawn from the amplification of reference gene primers. Libraries were prepared by immunoSEQ multiplex PCR; TCRdb keeps only in-frame clonotypes and omits some of them. V, J and clone size are those of that table, while D and trimming were read from the DNA. The sample includes around 150,000 clones, 70% to 90% seen only once; the top ten take approximately 11%.

The source material was peripheral blood. The chain employs TRBV5-1 and TRBJ2-7, with TRBD2 as a possible D gene (6 bases). This receptor was identified in a human donor in a cohort sampled during active COVID-19. The CDR3 loop reads CASSLVGGVDEQYF. CDR3 in DNA: TGCGCCAGCAGCTTGGTCGGCGGGGTAGACGAGCAGTACTTC.